This is a list of T cell receptor beta chains from one sample in a study of shared clonotypes between healthy human individuals. Libraries were prepared by immunoSEQ multiplex PCR; TCRdb keeps only in-frame clonotypes and omits some of them. The sample carries 600,000 to 750,000 clones, 72% recorded once. The specimen sequenced was memory CD4+ T cells sorted from blood. The receptors here all came from a woman in her 30s in good health. Both conserved end residues are part of each CDR3. Each record gives: D gene, J gene, clone size, V gene, CDR3 protein, CDR3 DNA. D genes are given only for firm matches. Clone size appears in some rows only: once, few, many, or a class for an expanded clone.

TRBD1	TRBJ2-2	.	TRBV6-6	CASVRTGSTGELFF	TGTGCCAGCGTGAGGACAGGGAGCACCGGGGAGCTGTTTTTT
.	TRBJ2-5	.	TRBV7-2	CASSLDLGPRSQYF	TGTGCCAGCAGCTTAGATTTGGGGCCTCGGTCCCAGTACTTC
.	TRBJ2-7	.	TRBV18	CASSPNQVRGRSYEQYF	TGTGCCAGCTCACCCAACCAGGTCAGGGGCCGATCCTACGAGCAGTACTTC
.	TRBJ2-7	.	TRBV30	CAWKGGGPYEQYF	TGTGCCTGGAAAGGAGGGGGACCCTACGAGCAGTACTTC
.	TRBJ2-5	once	TRBV10-3	CAISESEWETQYF	TGTGCCATCAGTGAGTCAGAGTGGGAGACCCAGTACTTC
TRBD2	TRBJ2-1	.	TRBV14	CASSHTVGSGASSYNEQFF	TGTGCCAGCAGCCACACGGTCGGTAGCGGGGCCAGCTCCTACAATGAGCAGTTCTTC
.	TRBJ2-3	.	TRBV4-1	CASSQVVTSGFSDTQYF	TGCGCCAGCAGCCAAGTGGTGACCAGCGGGTTCTCAGATACGCAGTATTTT
.	TRBJ1-2	.	TRBV6-5	CASSLGTDVGYTF	TGTGCCAGCAGTTTGGGGACCGACGTCGGCTACACCTTC
TRBD1	TRBJ1-2	.	TRBV19	CASSRTGTNYGYTF	TGTGCCAGTAGTAGGACAGGGACTAACTATGGCTACACCTTC
.	TRBJ1-5	.	TRBV11-2	CASSSLGGTDQPQHF	TGTGCCAGCAGCTCATTAGGAGGTACCGATCAGCCCCAGCATTTT
.	TRBJ1-5	once	TRBV28	CASSGAGGAHQPQHF	TGTGCCAGCAGTGGGGCTGGAGGGGCGCATCAGCCCCAGCATTTT
.	TRBJ2-3	.	TRBV4-2	CASSQDLLNTDTQYF	TGTGCCAGCAGCCAAGATCTCCTGAACACAGATACGCAGTATTTT
.	TRBJ2-1	.	TRBV2	CASTFSSSEDEQFF	TGTGCCAGCACGTTTTCATCCTCCGAGGATGAGCAGTTCTTC
TRBD1	TRBJ1-5	.	TRBV28	CASSPTGGDQPQHF	TGTGCCAGCAGTCCGACAGGGGGCGATCAGCCCCAGCATTTT
.	TRBJ2-7	.	TRBV28	CASSGTPGYEQYF	TGTGCCAGCAGTGGGACTCCCGGGTACGAGCAGTACTTC
.	TRBJ2-7	.	TRBV6-5	CASSHDRISYEQYF	TGTGCCAGCAGCCACGACAGGATATCGTACGAGCAGTACTTC
TRBD1	TRBJ2-5	once	TRBV5-4	CASSLGTGGVGETQYF	TGTGCCAGCAGCTTGGGGACAGGGGGCGTGGGGGAGACCCAGTACTTC
TRBD1	TRBJ1-2	.	TRBV6-1	CASSAGGSNYGYTF	TGTGCCAGCAGTGCAGGGGGAAGTAACTATGGCTACACCTTC
.	TRBJ2-2	many	TRBV5-1	CASSLATGPGELFF	TGCGCCAGCAGCTTGGCCACAGGGCCCGGGGAGCTGTTTTTT
TRBD1	TRBJ1-3	.	TRBV6-5	CASSSGQGTGNTIYF	TGTGCCAGCAGTTCGGGACAGGGCACTGGAAACACCATATATTTT
TRBD2	TRBJ2-7	.	TRBV19	CASKGLAGHEQYF	TGTGCCAGTAAGGGACTAGCGGGACACGAGCAGTACTTC
TRBD1	TRBJ1-1	once	TRBV2	CASSVGQANTEAFF	TGTGCCAGCAGTGTGGGACAGGCGAACACTGAAGCTTTCTTT
.	TRBJ1-5	.	TRBV28	CASSFYSNQPQHF	TGTGCCAGCAGTTTTTATAGTAATCAGCCCCAGCATTTT
TRBD1	TRBJ2-2	.	TRBV7-6	CASSRTGQNTGELFF	TGTGCCAGCAGCCGGACAGGCCAGAACACCGGGGAGCTGTTTTTT